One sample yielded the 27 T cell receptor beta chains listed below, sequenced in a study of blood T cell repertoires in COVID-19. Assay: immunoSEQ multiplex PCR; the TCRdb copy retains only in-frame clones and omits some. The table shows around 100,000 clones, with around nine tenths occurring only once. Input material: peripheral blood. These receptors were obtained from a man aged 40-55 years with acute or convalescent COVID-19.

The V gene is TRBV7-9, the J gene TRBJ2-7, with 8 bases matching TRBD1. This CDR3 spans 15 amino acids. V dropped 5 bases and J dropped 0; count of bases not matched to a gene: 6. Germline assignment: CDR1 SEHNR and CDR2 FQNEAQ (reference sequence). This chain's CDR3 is CASSPPGTGSYEQYF. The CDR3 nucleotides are TGTGCCAGCAGCCCGCCCGGGACAGGCTCCTACGAGCAGTACTTC.

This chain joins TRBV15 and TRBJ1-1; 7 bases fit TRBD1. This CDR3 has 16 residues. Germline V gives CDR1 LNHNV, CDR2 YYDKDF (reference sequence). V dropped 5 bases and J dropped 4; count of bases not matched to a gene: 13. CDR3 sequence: CATSDLINQGGTEAFF. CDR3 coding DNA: TGTGCCACCAGCGACTTGATTAACCAGGGGGGCACTGAAGCTTTCTTT. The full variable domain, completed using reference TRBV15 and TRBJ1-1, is DAMVIQNPRYQVTQFGKPVTLSCSQTLNHNVMYWYQQKSSQAPKLLFHYYDKDFNNEADTPDNFQSRRPNTSFCFLDIRSPGLGDTAMYLCATSDLINQGGTEAFFGQGTRLTVV.

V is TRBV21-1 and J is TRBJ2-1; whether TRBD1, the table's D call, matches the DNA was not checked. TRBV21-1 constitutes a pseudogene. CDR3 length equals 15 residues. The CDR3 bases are TGTGCCAGCAGCCAATCATCGCAGTCGAACAATGAGCAGTTCTTC. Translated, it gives CASSQSSQSNNEQFF.

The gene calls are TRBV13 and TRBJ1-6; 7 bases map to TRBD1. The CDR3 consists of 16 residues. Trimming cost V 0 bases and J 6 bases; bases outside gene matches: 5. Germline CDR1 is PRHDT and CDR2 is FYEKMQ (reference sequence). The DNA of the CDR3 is TGTGCCAGCAGCTTAGGCCTAGGGACAGTTAATTCACCCCTCCACTTT. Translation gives CASSLGLGTVNSPLHF.

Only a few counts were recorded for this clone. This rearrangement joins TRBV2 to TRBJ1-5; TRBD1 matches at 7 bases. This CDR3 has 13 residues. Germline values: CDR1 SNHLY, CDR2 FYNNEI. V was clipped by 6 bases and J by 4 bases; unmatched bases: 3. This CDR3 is CASRLQGNQPQHF. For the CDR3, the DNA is TGTGCCAGCAGATTACAGGGGAATCAGCCCCAGCATTTT. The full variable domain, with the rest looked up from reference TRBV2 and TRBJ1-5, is EPEVTQTPSHQVTQMGQEVILRCVPISNHLYFYWYRQILGQKVEFLVSFYNNEISEKSEIFDDQFSVERPDGSNFTLKIRSTKLEDSAMYFCASRLQGNQPQHFGDGTRLSIL.

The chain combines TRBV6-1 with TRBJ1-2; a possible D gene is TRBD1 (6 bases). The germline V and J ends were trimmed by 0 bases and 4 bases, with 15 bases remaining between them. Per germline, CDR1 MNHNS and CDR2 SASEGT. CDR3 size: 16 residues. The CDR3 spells CASSEALAGASYGYTF. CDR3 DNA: TGTGCCAGCAGTGAAGCGTTGGCAGGGGCCTCCTATGGCTACACCTTC.

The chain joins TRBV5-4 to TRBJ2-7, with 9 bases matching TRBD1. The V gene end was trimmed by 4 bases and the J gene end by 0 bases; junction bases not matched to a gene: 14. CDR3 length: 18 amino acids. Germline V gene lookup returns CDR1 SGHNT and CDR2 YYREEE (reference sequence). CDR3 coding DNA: TGTGCCAGCAGCAGTCCCGGGACAGGGTTCCACACCTCCTACGAGCAGTACTTC. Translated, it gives CASSSPGTGFHTSYEQYF.

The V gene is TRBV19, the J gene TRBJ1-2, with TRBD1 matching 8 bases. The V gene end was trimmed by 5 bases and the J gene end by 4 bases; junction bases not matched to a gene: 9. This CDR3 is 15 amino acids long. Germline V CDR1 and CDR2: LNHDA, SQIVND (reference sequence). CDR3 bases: TGTGCCAGTAGTTTTGGGGACAGGACGCTCTATGGCTACACCTTC. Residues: CASSFGDRTLYGYTF.

The CDR3 sequence is CAISAGEETQYF. DNA of the CDR3: TGTGCCATCAGTGCGGGGGAAGAGACCCAGTACTTC. V gene TRBV10-3 combines with J gene TRBJ2-5, with a weak D call TRBD2 (6 bases). Germline V gives CDR1 ENHRY, CDR2 SYGVKD. This CDR3 has 12 residues. The V and J ends lost 4 bases and 3 bases respectively, with 6 bases between them.

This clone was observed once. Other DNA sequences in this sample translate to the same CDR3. This chain's CDR3 is CASSLQRVDSPLHF. The CDR3, as DNA: TGTGCCAGCAGTTTACAACGGGTCGATTCACCCCTCCACTTT. The rearrangement uses TRBV2 and TRBJ1-6; D gene uncertain. Germline values: CDR1 SNHLY, CDR2 FYNNEI. V was clipped by 5 bases and J by 8 bases, with 13 bases between them. This CDR3 is built from 14 residues.

The CDR3 loop reads CASRRGTAGPQHF. CDR3 coding DNA: TGTGCCAGCAGACGCGGGACCGCGGGCCCCCAGCATTTT. The chain employs TRBV5-8 and TRBJ1-5; D is possibly TRBD1 (5 bases). This CDR3 spans 13 amino acids. Trimming cost V 5 bases and J 10 bases, with 16 bases left between them. CDR1 is SGHTS, CDR2 YDEGEE, per germline.

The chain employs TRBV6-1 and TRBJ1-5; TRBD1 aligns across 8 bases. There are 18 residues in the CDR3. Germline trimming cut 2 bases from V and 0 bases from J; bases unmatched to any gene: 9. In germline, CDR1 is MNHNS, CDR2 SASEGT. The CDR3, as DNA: TGTGCCAGCAGTGAACAGGTAGGACAGGGTTATAGCAATCAGCCCCAGCATTTT. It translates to CASSEQVGQGYSNQPQHF.

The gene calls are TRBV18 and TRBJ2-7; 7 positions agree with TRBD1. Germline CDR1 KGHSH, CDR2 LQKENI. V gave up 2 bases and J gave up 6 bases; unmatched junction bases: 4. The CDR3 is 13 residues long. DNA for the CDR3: TGTGCCAGCTCACCATCAGGGGGACCCGAGCAGTACTTC. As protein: CASSPSGGPEQYF.

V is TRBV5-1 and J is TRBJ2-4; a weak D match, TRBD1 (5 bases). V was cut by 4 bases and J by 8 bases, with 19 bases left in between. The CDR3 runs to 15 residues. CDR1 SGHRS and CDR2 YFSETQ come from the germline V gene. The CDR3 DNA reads TGCGCCAGCAGCCCGCCGACAGCAGGCCAGGACATTCAGTACTTC. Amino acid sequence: CASSPPTAGQDIQYF. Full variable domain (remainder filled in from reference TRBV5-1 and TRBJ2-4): KAGVTQTPRYLIKTRGQQVTLSCSPISGHRSVSWYQQTPGQGLQFLFEYFSETQRNKGNFPGRFSGRQFSNSRSEMNVSTLELGDSALYLCASSPPTAGQDIQYFGAGTRLSVL.

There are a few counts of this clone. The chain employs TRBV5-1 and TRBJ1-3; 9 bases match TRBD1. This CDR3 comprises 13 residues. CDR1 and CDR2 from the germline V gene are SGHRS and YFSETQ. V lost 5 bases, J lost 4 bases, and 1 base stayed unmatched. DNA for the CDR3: TGCGCCAGCAGACAGGGGGCAGGAAACACCATATATTTT. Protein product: CASRQGAGNTIYF.

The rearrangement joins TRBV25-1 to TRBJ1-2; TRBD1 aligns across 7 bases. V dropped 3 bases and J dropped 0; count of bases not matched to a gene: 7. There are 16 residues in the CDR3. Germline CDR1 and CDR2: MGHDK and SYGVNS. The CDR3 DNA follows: TGTGCCAGCAGTGATACAGGGGACCAAGCTAACTATGGCTACACCTTC. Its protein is CASSDTGDQANYGYTF.

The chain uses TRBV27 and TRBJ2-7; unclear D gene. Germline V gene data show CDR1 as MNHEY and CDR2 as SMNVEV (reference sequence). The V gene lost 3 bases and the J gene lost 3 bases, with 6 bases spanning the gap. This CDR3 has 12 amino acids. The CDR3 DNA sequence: TGTGCCAGCAGTTTTGCCGGCTACGAGCAGTACTTC. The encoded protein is CASSFAGYEQYF.

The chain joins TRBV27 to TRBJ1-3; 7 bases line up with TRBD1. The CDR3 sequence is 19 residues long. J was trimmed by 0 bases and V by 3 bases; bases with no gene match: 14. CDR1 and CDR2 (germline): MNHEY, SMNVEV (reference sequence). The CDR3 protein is CASSFSHPGQTLSGNTIYF. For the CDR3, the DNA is TGTGCCAGCAGTTTTTCTCATCCGGGACAGACTCTCTCTGGAAACACCATATATTTT.

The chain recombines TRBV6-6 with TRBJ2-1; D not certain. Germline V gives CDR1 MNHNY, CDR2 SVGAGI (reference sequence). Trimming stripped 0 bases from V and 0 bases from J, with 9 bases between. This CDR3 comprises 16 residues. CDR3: CASSYSGGSSYNEQFF. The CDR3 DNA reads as TGTGCCAGCAGTTACTCCGGCGGTAGCTCCTACAATGAGCAGTTCTTC.

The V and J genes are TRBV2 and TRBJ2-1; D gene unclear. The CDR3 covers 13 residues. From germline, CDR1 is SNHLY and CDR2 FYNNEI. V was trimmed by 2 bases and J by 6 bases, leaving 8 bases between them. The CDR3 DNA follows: TGTGCCAGCAGTGAACTGCCCGGCAATGAGCAGTTCTTC. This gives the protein CASSELPGNEQFF.

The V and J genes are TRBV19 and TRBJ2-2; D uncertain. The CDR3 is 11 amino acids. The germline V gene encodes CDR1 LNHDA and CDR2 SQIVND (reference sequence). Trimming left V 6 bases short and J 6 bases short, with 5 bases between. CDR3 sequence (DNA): TGTGCCAGTAGCGTGTCCGGGGAGCTGTTTTTT. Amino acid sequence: CASSVSGELFF.

The CDR3 is CASSETTGTLNTGELFF. In nucleotides, the CDR3 is TGTGCCAGCAGCGAAACCACCGGGACATTGAACACCGGGGAGCTGTTTTTT. The genes are TRBV9 and TRBJ2-2; possibly TRBD1 for D (6 bases). The V end was cut by 3 bases, the J end by 1 base, with 16 bases between. Germline V gives CDR1 SGDLS, CDR2 YYNGEE. The CDR3 runs 17 residues.

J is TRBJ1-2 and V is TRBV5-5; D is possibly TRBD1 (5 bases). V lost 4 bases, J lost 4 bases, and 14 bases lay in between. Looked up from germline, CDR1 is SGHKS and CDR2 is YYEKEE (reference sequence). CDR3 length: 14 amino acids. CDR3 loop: CASSRDSFSYGYTF. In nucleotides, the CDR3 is TGTGCCAGCAGCCGCGACAGTTTCAGCTATGGCTACACCTTC.

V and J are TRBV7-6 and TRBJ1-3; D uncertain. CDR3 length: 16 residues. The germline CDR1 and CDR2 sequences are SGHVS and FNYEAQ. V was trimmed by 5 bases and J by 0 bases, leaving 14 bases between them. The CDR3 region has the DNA TGTGCCAGCAGCCTATTGACACCCAGCTCTGGAAACACCATATATTTT. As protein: CASSLLTPSSGNTIYF.

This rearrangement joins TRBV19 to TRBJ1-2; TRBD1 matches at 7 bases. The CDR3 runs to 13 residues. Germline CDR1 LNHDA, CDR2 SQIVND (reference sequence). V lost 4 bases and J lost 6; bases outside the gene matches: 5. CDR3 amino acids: CASSKAGQHGYTF. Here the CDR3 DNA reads TGTGCCAGTAGTAAGGCGGGACAGCATGGCTACACCTTC. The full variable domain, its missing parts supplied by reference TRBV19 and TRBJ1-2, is DGGITQSPKYLFRKEGQNVTLSCEQNLNHDAMYWYRQDPGQGLRLIYYSQIVNDFQKGDIAEGYSVSREKKESFPLTVTSAQKNPTAFYLCASSKAGQHGYTFGSGTRLTVV.

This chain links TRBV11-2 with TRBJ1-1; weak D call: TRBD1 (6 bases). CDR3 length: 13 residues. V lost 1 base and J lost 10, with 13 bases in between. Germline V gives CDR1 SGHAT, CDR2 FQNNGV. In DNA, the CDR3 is TGTGCCAGCAGCTTAGTGGTTCAGGGGTCAGCTTTCTTT. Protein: CASSLVVQGSAFF.

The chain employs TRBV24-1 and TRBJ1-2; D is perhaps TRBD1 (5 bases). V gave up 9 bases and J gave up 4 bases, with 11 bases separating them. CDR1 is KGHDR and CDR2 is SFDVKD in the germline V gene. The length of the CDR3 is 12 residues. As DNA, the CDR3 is TGTGCCACCCAGGACAACGGCTATGGCTACACCTTC. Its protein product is CATQDNGYGYTF.